Sequencing of this T cell receptor (beta chain) was carried out in a study of CD8+CD57+ T cells in acquired aplastic anemia. Overall study context: Isolated CD4+ and CD8+ cells, once sorted, yielded DNA averaging about 3.1 ug. CD4+ reads averaged approximately 9.9 million in healthy donors.

About this clonotype itself: What it binds is not known. Since a much larger clone is just one base distant, this may be a read error.

Study-level points and caveats: Simpson's diversity of CD8+ cells was not significantly different in patients compared with controls. Sharing between patients and controls was observed for some 27 CD8+ CDR3 sequences.

The CDR3 is 14 residues long. Germline V gives CDR1 MNHEY, CDR2 SVGEGT. Genomic DNA was employed as the template in profiling TCR beta VDJ and CDR3. TCRdb reanalysed the reads using MiXCR and keeps one entry per CDR3 protein. This repertoire shows 62,000 or so distinct CDR3 sequences, under 65% found once; its top ten account for about 9%. The sequence was obtained from a human donor in good health, serving as a control. The sample consisted of sorted CD4+, CD8+, or CD8+CD57+ T cells (not recorded which) from PBMCs. The chain joins TRBV6-2 or TRBV6-3 to TRBJ2-6, with D unresolved. The CDR3 nucleotides read TGTGCCGGCAGTTACATTTATTTAGCCAACGTCCTGACTTTC. Protein sequence: CAGSYIYLANVLTF.